The clone carrying this T cell receptor (beta chain) was observed many times. Its antigen is not identified. V was shortened by 11 bases and J by 4 bases, with 12 bases between the two germline ends. The CDR3 sequence is 11 residues long. CDR1 is MNHNS and CDR2 is SASEGT in the germline V gene. In the library, individual cDNA molecules carried attached unique molecular identifiers. TCRdb itself ran the 5' RACE reads through MiXCR, one entry per CDR3 protein. Seen here are fewer than 65,000 distinct CDR3 sequences, more than 9% observed once, and the top ten hold around 4.1%. This record belongs to a study of early T cells in non-severe SARS-CoV-2 infection. Findings and caveats of the study: The study's VDJdb matching favored anti-spike CD8 responses and missed private and CD4 specificities.

The sequenced sample consisted of whole blood. The clonotype was recovered from an adult who was a healthcare worker with PCR-confirmed SARS-CoV-2 infection or an uninfected control (not recorded which). The V call is TRBV6-1, the J call TRBJ2-7, with D perhaps TRBD1 or TRBD2 (6 bases each). The CDR3 region has the DNA TGTGCCTCCTGGGGGGCGTACGAGCAGTACTTC. Its translation: CASWGAYEQYF.